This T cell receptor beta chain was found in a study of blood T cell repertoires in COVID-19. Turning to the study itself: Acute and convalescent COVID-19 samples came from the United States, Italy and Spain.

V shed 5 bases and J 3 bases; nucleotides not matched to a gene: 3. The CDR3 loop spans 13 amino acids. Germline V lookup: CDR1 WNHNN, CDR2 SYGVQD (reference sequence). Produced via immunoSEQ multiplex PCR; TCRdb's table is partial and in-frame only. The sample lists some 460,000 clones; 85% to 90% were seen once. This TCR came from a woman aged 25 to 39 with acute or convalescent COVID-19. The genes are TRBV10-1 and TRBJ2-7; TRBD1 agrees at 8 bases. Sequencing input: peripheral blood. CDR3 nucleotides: TGCGCCAGCAGTATAGGACAGGGCTACGAGCAGTACTTC. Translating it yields CASSIGQGYEQYF.